These 17 T cell receptor beta chains were all obtained from the same sample, sequenced in a study of cytomegalovirus exposure and HLA in healthy donors. The PCR used 60 Vbeta and 13 Jbeta primers. The table came from immunoSEQ multiplex PCR; TCRdb's copy has only in-frame clones and leaves some out. Found here are more than 110,000 clones, roughly four fifths of them singletons; the top ten hold about 3.9%. Sequencing used PBMCs. The receptors derive from a man between 35 and 55 years old in good health and CMV-seropositive.

V usage is TRBV7-9 and J usage is TRBJ1-1, with a possible D match to TRBD1 (5 bases). V lost 5 bases and J 1 base, leaving 11 bases between the germline ends. The CDR3 contains 14 residues. The germline V gene encodes CDR1 SEHNR and CDR2 FQNEAQ (reference sequence). CDR3 residues: CASSQGHRNTEAFF. In DNA form, the CDR3 reads TGTGCCAGCAGCCAAGGACACCGGAACACTGAAGCTTTCTTT.

This chain connects TRBV25-1 to TRBJ1-2; 8 positions agree with TRBD1. Trimming at V came to 2 bases and at J to 8 bases, leaving 13 bases not matched to a gene. Looked up from germline, CDR1 is MGHDK and CDR2 is SYGVNS. This CDR3 is built from 16 residues. The CDR3 bases are TGTGCCAGCAGTGAAGCCGGGTCAGGGGGCGAGATAGGCTACACCTTC. It yields the protein CASSEAGSGGEIGYTF.

This chain joins TRBV29-1 and TRBJ2-7; 10 bases line up with TRBD1. Looked up from germline, CDR1 is SQVTM and CDR2 is ANQGSEA. J gave up 4 bases and V 6 bases, and 9 bases lay outside the gene matches. The CDR3 runs 14 residues. The CDR3 loop is CSVTAGTGVYEQYF. DNA of the CDR3: TGCAGCGTGACTGCCGGGACAGGGGTGTACGAGCAGTACTTC.

About this clone itself: Within the sample, other DNA sequences also encode this same CDR3. The J gene is TRBJ2-1, the V gene TRBV7-6, with 7 bases matching TRBD2. The junction had 11 bases not matched to a gene; V was cut back by 1 base and J by 8 bases. The length of the CDR3 is 16 residues. Germline V CDR1 and CDR2: SGHVS, FNYEAQ. The CDR3 DNA reads as TGTGCCAGCAGCTTAGGTGGAGGGAGGGCCCTCGATGAGCAGTTCTTC. Its translation is CASSLGGGRALDEQFF.

V and J are TRBV6-5 and TRBJ2-5, with 8 bases matching TRBD2. The closer fit of TRBJ2-7 to the DNA end suggests the J call may be wrong. The CDR3 totals 14 residues. Germline V gene sequence: CDR1 MNHEY, CDR2 SVGAGI. The DNA of the CDR3 is TGTGCCAGCAGTTACGGGCTAGCGGGTTACGAGCAGTACTTC. Amino acids: CASSYGLAGYEQYF.

This clone was found a few times. The chain couples TRBV7-9 to TRBJ1-1; 7 nucleotides align to TRBD1. CDR3 length: 12 amino acids. The V gene end was trimmed by 5 bases and the J gene end by 10 bases; junction bases not matched to a gene: 7. The germline CDR1 and CDR2 sequences are SEHNR and FQNEAQ (reference sequence). The CDR3: CASSLRTGPAFF. CDR3 nucleotide sequence: TGTGCCAGCAGCCTACGGACAGGACCAGCTTTCTTT.

This clone was seen only once. The chain joins TRBV9 to TRBJ2-5; TRBD1 matches 9 bases. Germline lookup yields CDR1 SGDLS and CDR2 YYNGEE. This CDR3 is built from 16 residues. Trimming cost V 4 bases and J 2 bases; bases outside gene matches: 9. The CDR3 spells CASSLRSGTGQETQYF. Here the CDR3 DNA reads TGTGCCAGCAGCCTAAGGTCAGGGACAGGGCAAGAGACCCAGTACTTC.

This clone was detected only a few times. The V call is TRBV29-1, the J call TRBJ1-2; 7 positions match TRBD1. The CDR3 extends over 13 amino acids. Germline V gene data show CDR1 as SQVTM and CDR2 as ANQGSEA. V shed 4 bases and J 4 bases; nucleotides not matched to a gene: 6. CDR3 in DNA: TGCAGCGTTGTTGGAGACAGGGTCTATGGCTACACCTTC. This codes for CSVVGDRVYGYTF. Combining the CDR3 with reference TRBV29-1 and TRBJ1-2 gives the whole variable domain SAVISQKPSRDICQRGTSLTIQCQVDSQVTMMFWYRQQPGQSLTLIATANQGSEATYESGFVIDKFPISRPNLTFSTLTVSNMSPEDSSIYLCSVVGDRVYGYTFGSGTRLTVV.

V and J are TRBV12-5 and TRBJ1-1; unclear D gene. The CDR3 consists of 13 residues. Germline V gives CDR1 LGHNT, CDR2 FRNRAP. The V gene lost 2 bases and the J gene lost 4 bases, with 8 bases spanning the gap. CDR3 sequence (DNA): TGTGCTAGTGGTTTGAGGGAGTCCACTGAAGCTTTCTTT. This codes for CASGLRESTEAFF.

This clone was detected a few times. Written as DNA, the CDR3 is TGCGCCAGCAGCTTCGTGGGGGCGGATTATGGCTACACCTTC. Translation gives CASSFVGADYGYTF. The V call is TRBV5-1, the J call TRBJ1-2, with D perhaps matching TRBD1 (6 bases). Trimming cost V 2 bases and J 5 bases, with 13 bases left between them. CDR1 is SGHRS and CDR2 is YFSETQ in the germline V gene. This CDR3 is built from 14 residues.

As concerns this clone: Mismatch with germline at one junction end may stem from a read error. This chain uses TRBV30 with TRBJ2-7; 8 nucleotides line up with TRBD2. The CDR3 spans 14 residues. Germline V gives CDR1 GTSNPN, CDR2 SVGIG (reference sequence). CDR3 nucleotides: TGTGCCTGGAGTGTACTAGCGGAAAGCTACGAGCAGCACTTC. This sequence encodes CAWSVLAESYEQHF.

This clone was found once. This chain uses TRBV6-4 with TRBJ2-3; the D gene is possibly TRBD1 (6 bases). V was clipped by 5 bases and J by 4 bases, with 16 bases between them. The CDR3 loop spans 15 amino acids. In germline, CDR1 is MRHNA, CDR2 SNTAGT. The CDR3 nucleotides read TGTGCCAGCAGTCCCGGACAGACGATTGCAGATACGCAGTATTTT. Protein product: CASSPGQTIADTQYF.

The J gene is TRBJ2-7, the V gene TRBV6-1; no reliable D call. Trimming took off 6 bases at V and 3 bases at J, with 6 bases between the two ends. The CDR3 is made up of 11 amino acids. Germline V gives CDR1 MNHNS, CDR2 SASEGT. CDR3 region: CASSFNYEQYF. In DNA form, the CDR3 reads TGTGCCAGCAGCTTTAACTACGAGCAGTACTTC.

The J gene is TRBJ2-2, the V gene TRBV6-5, with 9 positions matching TRBD2. This CDR3 is built from 15 residues. The germline V gene has CDR1 MNHEY and CDR2 SVGAGI. J lost 4 bases, V lost 8 bases, and 8 bases had no gene match. The CDR3 sequence is CASGVIAGVTGELFF. CDR3 DNA: TGTGCCAGCGGGGTCATAGCGGGGGTCACCGGGGAGCTGTTTTTT.

This chain links TRBV5-4 with TRBJ2-5, with 8 bases lining up with TRBD1. This CDR3 contains 14 residues. J gave up 7 bases and V 0 bases, and 5 bases lay outside the gene matches. Germline V lookup: CDR1 SGHNT, CDR2 YYREEE (reference sequence). In nucleotides, the CDR3 is TGTGCCAGCAGCTTGGGAACGGGACAGGCGACCCAGTACTTC. The encoded protein is CASSLGTGQATQYF.

This CDR3 is CASSLGVWFRDRATYEQYF. CDR3 coding DNA: TGTGCCAGCAGCTTAGGGGTCTGGTTCCGGGACAGGGCAACCTACGAGCAGTACTTC. The chain has TRBV11-2 and TRBJ2-7; 9 nucleotides align to TRBD1. With V trimmed by 1 base and J by 2 bases, 15 bases remained unmatched. CDR3 length: 19 residues. The germline gives CDR1 SGHAT, CDR2 FQNNGV.

The rearrangement links TRBV18 to TRBJ1-4; D may be TRBD1 (5 bases). V lost 5 bases to trimming and J lost 6 bases, with 10 bases between them. This CDR3 comprises 13 residues. Germline V lookup: CDR1 KGHSH, CDR2 LQKENI. For the CDR3, the DNA is TGTGCCAGCTCAACGCTAGGGGATGAAAAACTGTTTTTT. Translated, it gives CASSTLGDEKLFF.